The 9 T cell receptor beta chains in this list originate from one sample, sequenced in a study of T cell responses to AZD1222 COVID-19 vaccine. Only in-frame clones appear in the TCRdb table, and some are missing; sequencing was by immunoSEQ multiplex PCR. The sample has over 50,000 clones, more than 75% seen once; the top ten hold about 5%. Sample: peripheral blood, taken 28 days after the second AZD1222 dose. Receptors were obtained from an adult who received the AZD1222 COVID-19 vaccine.

In DNA form, the CDR3 reads TGTGCCAGTACACCCACTACCCGGATTGGTCGTGAAGCTTTCTTT. It is translated as CASTPTTRIGREAFF. J is TRBJ1-1 and V is TRBV19; D call uncertain. This CDR3 has 15 amino acids. The V gene's germline CDR1 is LNHDA and CDR2 SQIVND (reference sequence). V was clipped by 7 bases and J by 7 bases, with 22 bases between them.

The chain has TRBV25-1 and TRBJ2-3; tentatively, D is TRBD1 (5 bases). The germline CDR1 and CDR2 sequences are MGHDK and SYGVNS. Trimming shortened V by 9 bases and J by 0 bases, and 13 bases separated the two germline ends. The CDR3 runs 14 residues. Here the CDR3 DNA reads TGTGCCAGTGACAGCCTTTCAAGCACAGATACGCAGTATTTT. This translates into CASDSLSSTDTQYF.

The gene calls are TRBV5-1 and TRBJ2-1, with TRBD2 matching 9 bases. The germline CDR1 and CDR2 sequences are SGHRS and YFSETQ. CDR3 length equals 14 residues. V was pared by 1 base and J by 7 bases, with 3 bases of the junction left unmatched. CDR3 region: CASSLLAGFNEQFF. CDR3 in DNA: TGCGCCAGCAGCTTGCTAGCGGGATTTAATGAGCAGTTCTTC. The complete variable domain, with remaining parts taken from reference TRBV5-1 and TRBJ2-1, reads KAGVTQTPRYLIKTRGQQVTLSCSPISGHRSVSWYQQTPGQGLQFLFEYFSETQRNKGNFPGRFSGRQFSNSRSEMNVSTLELGDSALYLCASSLLAGFNEQFFGPGTRLTVL.

V gene TRBV2 combines with J gene TRBJ2-1, with 9 bases that match TRBD2. The germline V gene has CDR1 SNHLY and CDR2 FYNNEI. The CDR3 runs 12 residues. V lost 8 bases, J lost 12 bases, and 8 bases stayed unmatched. The CDR3 protein is CASGLGGGGQFF. The CDR3 region has the DNA TGTGCCAGCGGACTAGGCGGGGGGGGGCAGTTCTTC. The full variable domain, in which reference TRBV2 and TRBJ2-1 provide the parts outside the CDR3, is EPEVTQTPSHQVTQMGQEVILRCVPISNHLYFYWYRQILGQKVEFLVSFYNNEISEKSEIFDDQFSVERPDGSNFTLKIRSTKLEDSAMYFCASGLGGGGQFFGPGTRLTVL.

This chain connects TRBV4-1 to TRBJ1-2; D gene uncertain. The CDR3 spans 15 residues. Germline V lookup: CDR1 MGHRA, CDR2 YSYEKL. Trimming removed 1 base at V and 4 bases at J, with 13 bases between. The CDR3 region is CASSQGKRTAYGYTF. CDR3 nucleotides: TGCGCCAGCAGCCAAGGAAAAAGGACGGCCTATGGCTACACCTTC.

This clone was seen a single time. The genes are TRBV6-5 and TRBJ2-1, with 8 nucleotides matching TRBD1. Germline V gene sequence: CDR1 MNHEY, CDR2 SVGAGI. V dropped 4 bases and J dropped 0; count of bases not matched to a gene: 5. The CDR3 is 16 residues long. The CDR3: CASSSPGTGSYNEQFF. In nucleotides, the CDR3 is TGTGCCAGCAGTTCCCCCGGGACAGGCTCCTACAATGAGCAGTTCTTC.

The V gene is TRBV11-2, the J gene TRBJ1-3; no clear D. The V end lost 3 bases, the J end lost 1 base, and 7 bases lay between the germline ends. Germline-derived CDR1 and CDR2 are SGHAT and FQNNGV. This CDR3 contains 14 residues. This chain's CDR3 is CASSFGSSGNTIYF. Here the CDR3 DNA reads TGTGCCAGCAGCTTTGGTTCGTCTGGAAACACCATATATTTT. Based on the CDR3 plus reference TRBV11-2 and TRBJ1-3, the full variable domain is EAGVAQSPRYKIIEKRQSVAFWCNPISGHATLYWYQQILGQGPKLLIQFQNNGVVDDSQLPKDRFSAERLKGVDSTLKIQPAKLEDSAVYLCASSFGSSGNTIYFGEGSWLTVV.

This chain connects TRBV5-1 to TRBJ2-1; D possibly corresponds to TRBD2 (5 bases). The V gene lost 2 bases and the J gene lost 11 bases, with 14 bases spanning the gap. Germline CDR1 SGHRS, CDR2 YFSETQ. The CDR3 has 13 residues. As DNA, the CDR3 is TGCGCCAGCAGCTTCGAAGGGAGTCCACAGCAGTTCTTC. Residues: CASSFEGSPQQFF.

The chain has TRBV4-1 and TRBJ1-2, with D perhaps matching TRBD1 (5 bases). The CDR3 is made up of 13 amino acids. Per germline, CDR1 MGHRA and CDR2 YSYEKL. With 0 bases removed from V and 6 bases from J, the gap between germline ends came to 8 bases. The CDR3 coding sequence is TGCGCCAGCAGCCAAGACAGGGCTGATGGCTACACCTTC. Its protein is CASSQDRADGYTF.